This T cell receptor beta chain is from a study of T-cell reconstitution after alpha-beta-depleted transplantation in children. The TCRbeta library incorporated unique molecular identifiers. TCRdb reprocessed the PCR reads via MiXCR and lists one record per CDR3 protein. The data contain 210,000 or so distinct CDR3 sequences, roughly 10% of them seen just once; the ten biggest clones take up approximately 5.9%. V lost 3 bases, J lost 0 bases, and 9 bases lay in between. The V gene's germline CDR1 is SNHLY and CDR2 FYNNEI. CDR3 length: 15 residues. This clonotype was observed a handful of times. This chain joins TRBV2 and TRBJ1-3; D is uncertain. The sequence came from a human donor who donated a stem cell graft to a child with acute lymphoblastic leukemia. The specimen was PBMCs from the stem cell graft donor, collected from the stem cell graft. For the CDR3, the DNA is TGTGCCAGCAGTGAGTCGTCCTACTCTGGAAACACCATATATTTT. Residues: CASSESSYSGNTIYF. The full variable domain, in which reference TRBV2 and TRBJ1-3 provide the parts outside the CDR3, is EPEVTQTPSHQVTQMGQEVILRCVPISNHLYFYWYRQILGQKVEFLVSFYNNEISEKSEIFDDQFSVERPDGSNFTLKIRSTKLEDSAMYFCASSESSYSGNTIYFGEGSWLTVV.